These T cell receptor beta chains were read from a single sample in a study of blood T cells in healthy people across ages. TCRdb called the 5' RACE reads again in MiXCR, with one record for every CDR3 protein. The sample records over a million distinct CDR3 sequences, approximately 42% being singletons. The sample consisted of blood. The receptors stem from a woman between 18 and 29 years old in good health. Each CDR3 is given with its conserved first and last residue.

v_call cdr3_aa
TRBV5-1 CASSFAPGPYNEQFF
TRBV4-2 CASSQDPSSAKNIQYF
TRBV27 CASSTQTYTEAFF
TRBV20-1 CSASRPSGMERETQFF
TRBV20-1 CSARDRPGTYGYTF
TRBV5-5 CASSSTGRGYNEQYF
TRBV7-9 CASSLGDRQLYNEQFF
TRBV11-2 CASSPSLAGALNEQYF
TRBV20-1 CSARAGQQGNQPQHF
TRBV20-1 CSAPDWTFGGNYGYTF
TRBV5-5 CASSTYDNEQFF
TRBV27 CASTPASVNTGELFF
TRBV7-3 CASSWTCGSSREISTDTQYF
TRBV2 CASTPGTGGGEKLFF